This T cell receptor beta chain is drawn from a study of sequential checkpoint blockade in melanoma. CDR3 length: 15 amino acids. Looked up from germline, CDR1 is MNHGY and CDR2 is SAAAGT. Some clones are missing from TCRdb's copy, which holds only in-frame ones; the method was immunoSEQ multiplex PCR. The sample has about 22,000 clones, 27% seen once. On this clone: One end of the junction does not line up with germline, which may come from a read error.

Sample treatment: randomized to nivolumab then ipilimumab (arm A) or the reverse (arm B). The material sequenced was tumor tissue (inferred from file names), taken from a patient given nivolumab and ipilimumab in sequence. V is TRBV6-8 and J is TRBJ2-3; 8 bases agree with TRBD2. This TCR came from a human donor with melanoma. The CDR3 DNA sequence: TGTGCCATCAGTGGAGGGACTAGTAGCACAGATACGCAGTATTTT. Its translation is CAISGGTSSTDTQYF.